The 3 T cell receptor beta chains below come from one sample, sequenced in a study of blood T cell repertoires in COVID-19. Libraries were prepared by immunoSEQ multiplex PCR; TCRdb keeps only in-frame clonotypes and omits some of them. The sample lists 220,000 or so clones, about nine tenths seen once, with about 6.5% in the top ten. Material: peripheral blood. Receptor source: a man aged 55 to 70 who had recovered from COVID-19.

This clone came up a few times. This chain uses TRBV7-2 with TRBJ1-6; D gene uncertain. V lost 5 bases and J 7 bases, leaving 12 bases between the germline ends. The CDR3 consists of 14 residues. Germline V gene data show CDR1 as SGHTA and CDR2 as FQGNSA. CDR3: CASSRRAGNSPLHF. Written as DNA, the CDR3 is TGTGCCAGCAGCCGGCGGGCGGGAAATTCACCCCTCCACTTT.

This sequence joins TRBV18 and TRBJ1-2, with D maybe TRBD1 (5 bases). CDR1 and CDR2 from the germline V gene are KGHSH and LQKENI. V lost 3 bases to trimming and J lost 2 bases, with 10 bases between them. This CDR3 has 14 residues. The CDR3 region is CASSPSTENYGYTF. In DNA, the CDR3 is TGTGCCAGCTCACCTTCGACAGAGAACTATGGCTACACCTTC.

This rearrangement joins TRBV5-4 to TRBJ2-1; D remains ambiguous. This CDR3 contains 13 residues. The V gene lost 0 bases and the J gene lost 5 bases, with 6 bases spanning the gap. Germline loops: CDR1 SGHNT, CDR2 YYREEE (reference sequence). The CDR3 spells CASSLGANNEQFF. Written as DNA, the CDR3 is TGTGCCAGCAGCTTGGGGGCGAACAATGAGCAGTTCTTC.